This entry lists 23 T cell receptor beta chains sequenced from one sample in a study of tumor-infiltrating lymphocytes in oesophageal squamous cell carcinoma. TCRdb reprocessed the PCR reads with MiXCR, giving one entry per CDR3 protein. The sample shows roughly 20,000 distinct CDR3 sequences, roughly 43% of them seen only once. Material for sequencing was normal esophageal tissue next to the tumor. These receptors all stem from a male donor with esophageal squamous cell carcinoma.

As for this clonotype: A much larger clonotype is one base distant, so this may be a read error. This chain uses TRBV5-1 with TRBJ2-1, with D possibly TRBD2 on 7 matching bases. The J call is doubtful: the DNA matches TRBJ2-7 better. The CDR3 runs to 16 residues. Per the germline V gene, CDR1 is SGHRS and CDR2 is YFSETQ. The CDR3 here is CASSLGGGGPYNEQYF. The CDR3 nucleotides read TGCGCCAGCAGCTTAGGGGGGGGCGGGCCCTACAATGAGCAGTACTTC.

This clonotype has ten or more counts. This may come from a read error, since a much larger clone is one base off. The chain links TRBV7-2 to TRBJ2-5; 10 bases line up with TRBD1. Germline V lookup: CDR1 SGHTA, CDR2 FQGNSA. The CDR3 loop spans 15 amino acids. Trimming cost V 5 bases and J 11 bases; bases outside gene matches: 14. The CDR3 DNA reads as TGTGCCAGCAGCCCCCAGGGACAGGGGCACAATGAGCAGTACTTC. Translating it yields CASSPQGQGHNEQYF.

The chain has TRBV11-1 and TRBJ2-3; no clear D gene. The V gene lost 2 bases and the J gene lost 4 bases, with 16 bases spanning the gap. The CDR3 runs 16 residues. The germline V gene has CDR1 SGHAT and CDR2 FQDESV (reference sequence). The DNA of the CDR3 is TGTGCCAGCAGCTTAATCCCCACACACGATCCAGATACGCAGTATTTT. This translates into CASSLIPTHDPDTQYF.

The CDR3, as DNA: TGTGCCAGCAGCCCCCAGGCCCTAGGACTACGAGACAATGAGCAGTTCTTC. Translating gives CASSPQALGLRDNEQFF. The V and J genes are TRBV7-3 and TRBJ2-1; tentatively, D is TRBD2 (6 bases). Germline V gene sequence: CDR1 SGHTA, CDR2 FQGTGA. Trimming took off 5 bases at V and 5 bases at J, with 22 bases between the two ends. The CDR3 spans 17 residues.

Points on this clonotype: An end of the junction differs from the germline gene, which may be a read error. The rearrangement uses TRBV7-6 and TRBJ2-3; a possible D gene is TRBD1 (5 bases). This CDR3 spans 14 amino acids. CDR1 SGHVS and CDR2 FNYEAQ come from the germline V gene. The CDR3 sequence is CASSPSQGNSPLHF. The CDR3 DNA follows: TGTGCCAGCAGCCCAAGCCAGGGAAATTCACCCCTCCACTTC.

The gene calls are TRBV7-2 and TRBJ2-7; 7 bases are a match to TRBD2. The DNA end favors TRBJ2-1, so the J call may be wrong. The CDR3 contains 15 residues. The germline V gene has CDR1 SGHTA and CDR2 FQGNSA. The CDR3 reads CASSLWGGVYNEQFF. The CDR3 coding sequence is TGTGCCAGCAGCTTATGGGGGGGAGTTTACAATGAGCAGTTCTTC.

The table lists this clonotype with many counts. This sequence may be a read error, since a much larger clone differs from it by one base. The chain links TRBV7-9 to TRBJ2-5; TRBD2 might be the D (6 bases). The CDR3 length is 15 residues. V lost 5 bases and J lost 11, with 24 bases in between. CDR1 is SEHNR and CDR2 is FQNEAQ in the germline V gene (reference sequence). Written as DNA, the CDR3 is TGTGCCAGCAGCCCAGCGGGCGGGTTAAACAATGAGCAGTACTTC. Protein: CASSPAGGLNNEQYF.

The chain has TRBV25-1 and TRBJ2-6; TRBD1 matches at 7 bases. Trimming at V came to 5 bases and at J to 4 bases, leaving 8 bases not matched to a gene. The CDR3 totals 16 residues. Germline V CDR1 and CDR2: MGHDK, SYGVNS. DNA for the CDR3: TGTGCCAGCAGTCCACTCGGGACAGCCGGGGCCAACGTCCTGACTTTC. It translates to CASSPLGTAGANVLTF.

The V and J genes are TRBV6-2 or TRBV6-3 and TRBJ2-4, with D maybe TRBD1 (6 bases). Germline V lookup: CDR1 MNHEY, CDR2 SVGEGT. V was shortened by 2 bases and J by 0 bases, with 14 bases between the two germline ends. The CDR3 consists of 17 residues. The CDR3 loop reads CASSYIGTRLAKNIQYF. CDR3 coding DNA: TGTGCCAGCAGTTACATTGGGACAAGACTAGCCAAAAACATTCAGTACTTC.

This clonotype was detected ten times or more. The rearrangement uses TRBV10-3 and TRBJ2-1, with a weak D call TRBD1 (6 bases). This CDR3 spans 14 amino acids. V was pared by 8 bases and J by 3 bases, with 14 bases between. Germline CDR1 and CDR2: ENHRY and SYGVKD. In DNA form, the CDR3 reads TGTGCCATCTGGGACAATCTACTCTACAATGAGCAGTTCTTC. Translated: CAIWDNLLYNEQFF.

This clonotype was counted once. As the CDR3 is not closed by the conserved phenylalanine or tryptophan, this likely results from a read error. The limits of the CDR3 on the DNA are not certain, so only TCRdb's listed CDR3 is given. The chain combines TRBV7-2 with TRBJ2-3; the listed D gene, TRBD1, was not tested against the DNA. The CDR3 numbers 18 amino acids, ends counted. Germline V CDR1 and CDR2: SGHTA, FQGNSA. CDR3 in amino acids: CASSLVSAGNQETQYFGA.

At least ten counts were recorded for this clonotype. V usage is TRBV11-2 and J usage is TRBJ1-4; no clear D gene. Trimming cost V 2 bases and J 7 bases, with 5 bases left between them. CDR1 is SGHAT and CDR2 is FQNNGV in the germline V gene. This CDR3 is 12 amino acids long. CDR3 residues: CASSLLGEKLFF. As DNA, the CDR3 is TGTGCCAGCAGCTTATTAGGTGAAAAACTGTTTTTT.

This clonotype was recorded a few times. The rearrangement links TRBV2 to TRBJ1-2; perhaps TRBD1 as D (6 bases). Germline CDR1 is SNHLY and CDR2 is FYNNEI. The V end was cut by 8 bases, the J end by 2 bases, with 9 bases between. The CDR3 covers 12 residues. CDR3 bases: TGTGCCAGCCCCACAGGGAACTATGGCTACACCTTC. Protein sequence: CASPTGNYGYTF.

The chain employs TRBV28 and TRBJ1-2; 8 positions match TRBD1. Germline V CDR1 and CDR2: MDHEN, SYDVKM. Trimming cost V 4 bases and J 2 bases; bases outside gene matches: 3. The CDR3 runs to 14 residues. The CDR3 nucleotides read TGTGCCAGCAGTTCTCACAGGGGGAACTATGGCTACACCTTC. It yields the protein CASSSHRGNYGYTF.

Of note for this clonotype: Germline is not matched at one junction end, which may reflect a read error. This chain links TRBV28 with TRBJ2-7, with D perhaps matching TRBD1 or TRBD2 (6 bases each). This CDR3 comprises 13 residues. From germline, CDR1 is MDHEN and CDR2 SYDVKM. The CDR3 nucleotides read TGTGCCAGCGAGGGGGGCAGGGCTTCACCCCTCCACTTC. Protein: CASEGGRASPLHF. Filled out from reference TRBV28 and TRBJ2-7, the complete variable domain reads DVKVTQSSRYLVKRTGEKVFLECVQDMDHENMFWYRQDPGLGLRLIYFSYDVKMKEKGDIPEGYSVSREKKERFSLILESASTNQTSMYLCASEGGRASPLHFGPGTRLTVT.

This clonotype is deemed medium-sized. This chain uses TRBV7-2 with TRBJ2-7, with 14 bases lining up with TRBD2. The CDR3 has 18 residues. J was trimmed by 4 bases and V by 0 bases; bases with no gene match: 8. Per germline, CDR1 SGHTA and CDR2 FQGNSA. DNA for the CDR3: TGTGCCAGCAGCTTAGCTGGGACTAGCGGGAGCGTAATGTACGAGCAGTACTTC. Its protein product is CASSLAGTSGSVMYEQYF.

The V gene is TRBV24-1, the J gene TRBJ2-1; D is undetermined. Germline CDR1 is KGHDR and CDR2 is SFDVKD. With 3 bases removed from V and 10 bases from J, the gap between germline ends came to 12 bases. This CDR3 has 13 amino acids. The CDR3 region has the DNA TGTGCCACCAGTGATCCCATGGCGAGAGAGCAGTTCTTC. Translated, it gives CATSDPMAREQFF.

This clonotype has a count of ten or more. The CDR3 carries no conserved terminal phenylalanine or tryptophan, so it likely arises from a read error. The limits of the CDR3 on the DNA are not certain, so only TCRdb's listed CDR3 is given. The chain combines TRBV7-2 with TRBJ1-1; the DNA was not compared with TRBD1, the D call given in the table. CDR1 is SGHTA, CDR2 FQGNSA, per germline. The CDR3 is made up of 10 amino acids, end residues included. The CDR3: CASSLRSRDS.

The rearrangement joins TRBV27 to TRBJ2-3, with a weak D call TRBD2 (6 bases). The better agreement between TRBJ2-5 and the DNA end casts doubt on the J call. Germline loops: CDR1 MNHEY, CDR2 SMNVEV (reference sequence). This CDR3 contains 17 residues. CDR3 sequence reads: CASSLTGAGPKGETQYF. CDR3 DNA: TGTGCCAGCAGTTTAACGGGTGCGGGACCGAAAGGGGAGACCCAGTACTTC.

V gene TRBV19 combines with J gene TRBJ1-1; 8 bases fit TRBD1. The J call could be wrong; TRBJ1-2 is a better fit for the DNA end. In germline, CDR1 is LNHDA, CDR2 SQIVND (reference sequence). The CDR3 has 12 residues. CDR3 in amino acids: CASRGTGSGYTF. The CDR3 nucleotides read TGTGCCAGTAGGGGGACAGGATCTGGCTACACCTTC.

This clonotype is medium-sized by share. This chain joins TRBV6-1 and TRBJ2-1; D perhaps matches TRBD2 (5 bases). The CDR3 consists of 15 residues. Deletions cut 5 bases from V and 0 bases from J, with 11 bases between. CDR1 and CDR2 from the germline V gene are MNHNS and SASEGT. The CDR3 DNA reads as TGTGCCAGCAGTCTAGACTACCTCTCCTACAATGAGCAGTTCTTC. Its translation: CASSLDYLSYNEQFF.

The chain joins TRBV7-3 to TRBJ2-4; D is ambiguous. The J call is in doubt because the DNA end fits TRBJ2-5 better. The CDR3 is made up of 17 amino acids. Per germline, CDR1 SGHTA and CDR2 FQGTGA. The CDR3 DNA sequence: TGTGCCAGCAGCTTAACGTTTTCGTGGCGGCTGCAAGAGACCCAGTACTTC. It is translated as CASSLTFSWRLQETQYF.

This clonotype occurred a few times. The chain recombines TRBV7-6 with TRBJ2-7; D is ambiguous. Judging by the DNA end, TRBJ1-2 fits better; the J call may be wrong. CDR3 length: 16 residues. CDR1 is SGHVS, CDR2 FNYEAQ, per germline. The CDR3 loop reads CASSLGPRWADYGYTF. CDR3 DNA sequence: TGTGCCAGCAGCTTGGGCCCCCGTTGGGCAGACTATGGCTACACCTTC.